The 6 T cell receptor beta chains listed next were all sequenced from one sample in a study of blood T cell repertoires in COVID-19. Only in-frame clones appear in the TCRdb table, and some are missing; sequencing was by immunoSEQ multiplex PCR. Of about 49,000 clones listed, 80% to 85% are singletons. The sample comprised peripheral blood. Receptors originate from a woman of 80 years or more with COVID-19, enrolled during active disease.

CDR3 sequence reads: CASSPTGNTEAFF. DNA for the CDR3: TGTGCCAGCAGTCCGACAGGGAACACTGAAGCTTTCTTT. The V gene is TRBV6-5, the J gene TRBJ1-1; perhaps TRBD1 as D (6 bases). V shed 5 bases and J shed 1 base, with 8 bases lying between them. The CDR3 loop spans 13 amino acids. Germline assignment: CDR1 MNHEY and CDR2 SVGAGI.

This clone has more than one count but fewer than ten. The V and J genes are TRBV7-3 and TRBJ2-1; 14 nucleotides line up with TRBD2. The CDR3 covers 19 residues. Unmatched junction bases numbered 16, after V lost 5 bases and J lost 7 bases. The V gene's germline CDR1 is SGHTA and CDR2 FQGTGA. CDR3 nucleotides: TGTGCCAGCAGCCCCCGAGGGACTAGCGGGAGATATGTTGTTAATGAGCAGTTCTTC. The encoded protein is CASSPRGTSGRYVVNEQFF.

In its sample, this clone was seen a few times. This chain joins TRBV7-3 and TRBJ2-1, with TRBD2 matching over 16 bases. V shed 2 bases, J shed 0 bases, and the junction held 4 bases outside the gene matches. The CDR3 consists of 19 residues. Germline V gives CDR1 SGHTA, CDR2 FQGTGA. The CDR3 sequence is CASSLWGLAGGSSYNEQFF. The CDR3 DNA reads TGTGCCAGCAGCTTATGGGGACTAGCGGGAGGGAGCTCCTACAATGAGCAGTTCTTC.

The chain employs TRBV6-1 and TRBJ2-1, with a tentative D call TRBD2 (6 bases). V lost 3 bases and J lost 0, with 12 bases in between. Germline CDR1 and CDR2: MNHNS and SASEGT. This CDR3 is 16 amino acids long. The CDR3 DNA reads TGTGCCAGCAGTGAGAACCTAGCGCTCTCCTACAATGAGCAGTTCTTC. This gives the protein CASSENLALSYNEQFF.

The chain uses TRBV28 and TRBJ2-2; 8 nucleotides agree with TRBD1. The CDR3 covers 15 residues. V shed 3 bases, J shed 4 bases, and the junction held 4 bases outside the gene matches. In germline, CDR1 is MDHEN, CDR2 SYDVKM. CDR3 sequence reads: CASSLAGGFTGELFF. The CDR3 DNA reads TGTGCCAGCAGTTTGGCAGGGGGCTTCACCGGGGAGCTGTTTTTT.

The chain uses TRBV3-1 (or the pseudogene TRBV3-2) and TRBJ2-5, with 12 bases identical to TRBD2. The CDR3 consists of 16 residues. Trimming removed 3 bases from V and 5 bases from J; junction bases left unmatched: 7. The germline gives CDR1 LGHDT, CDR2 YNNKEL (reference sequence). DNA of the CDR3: TGTGCCAGCAGCCATGCTAGCGGGAGGGCCCATGAGACCCAGTACTTC. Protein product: CASSHASGRAHETQYF.